These 5 T cell receptor beta chains were all obtained from the same sample, sequenced in a study of blood T cell repertoires in COVID-19. The data were produced by immunoSEQ multiplex PCR, yet TCRdb's version contains in-frame clones alone and is incomplete. The table shows some 200,000 clones, with approximately 87% occurring only once. The specimen was peripheral blood. These receptors were collected from a woman in her seventies with COVID-19, enrolled during active disease.

The chain carries TRBV24-1 and TRBJ2-2; D uncertain. V gave up 1 base and J gave up 5 bases, with 10 bases separating them. The CDR3 length is 15 residues. The germline gives CDR1 KGHDR, CDR2 SFDVKD. As DNA, the CDR3 is TGTGCCACCAGTGATTTTATGGCCGGGACCGGGGAGCTGTTTTTT. Its translation: CATSDFMAGTGELFF.

The rearrangement uses TRBV9 and TRBJ2-1; TRBD2 aligns across 11 bases. V lost 2 bases, J lost 8 bases, and 15 bases stayed unmatched. Germline V lookup: CDR1 SGDLS, CDR2 YYNGEE. The CDR3 length is 18 residues. CDR3 sequence: CASSVSGASGGFYDEQFF. Written as DNA, the CDR3 is TGTGCCAGCAGCGTCAGCGGGGCTAGCGGGGGGTTTTATGATGAGCAGTTCTTC.

The J gene is TRBJ2-7, the V gene TRBV28; 7 nucleotides line up with TRBD2. This CDR3 is built from 15 residues. Germline V gene data show CDR1 as MDHEN and CDR2 as SYDVKM. J gave up 5 bases and V 7 bases, and 14 bases lay outside the gene matches. CDR3 nucleotides: TGTGCCAGCACCCCTAGCGGCGGGAGTAGTGACGAGCAGTACTTC. It encodes CASTPSGGSSDEQYF.

This chain joins TRBV30 and TRBJ1-6; 7 nucleotides line up with TRBD1. This CDR3 comprises 14 residues. V was clipped by 5 bases and J by 5 bases; unmatched bases: 6. Germline-derived CDR1 and CDR2 are GTSNPN and SVGIG (reference sequence). CDR3 amino acids: CAWGQGQDNSPLHF. CDR3 DNA: TGTGCCTGGGGGCAAGGACAGGATAATTCACCCCTCCACTTT.

The V gene is TRBV6-1, the J gene TRBJ1-6; D is ambiguous. This CDR3 contains 14 residues. Germline V gene data show CDR1 as MNHNS and CDR2 as SASEGT. Between the trimmed V and J ends, which lost 5 bases and 7 bases, there was a span of 12 bases. The CDR3 sequence is CASSYIPKNSPLHF. In nucleotides, the CDR3 is TGTGCCAGCAGTTATATCCCTAAGAATTCACCCCTCCACTTT.